The rows below give T cell receptor beta chains drawn from one sample of a study of vaccination and CD4 T cells after COVID-19. Their target antigens are unknown. TCRdb reprocessed the PCR reads with MiXCR, giving one entry per CDR3 protein. Of some 25,000 distinct CDR3 sequences in the sample, over 45% were seen once. The sample was CD4+ T cells from blood, cultured in vitro. These TCRs come from a human donor who had recovered from COVID-19. The CDR3 runs from the conserved cysteine through the conserved F or W. Fields, in order: V gene, D gene, J gene, CDR3 protein. The D gene is left open where the match is weak.

v_gene: TRBV20-1
d_gene: TRBD2
j_gene: TRBJ2-2
CDR3aa: CSAKTIRGAGANTGELFF

v_gene: TRBV27
d_gene: TRBD1
j_gene: TRBJ2-6
CDR3aa: CASSLRTGVPGANVLTF

v_gene: TRBV10-2
d_gene: TRBD1
j_gene: TRBJ2-3
CDR3aa: CASRTGVDTDTQYF

v_gene: TRBV5-4
d_gene: TRBD2
j_gene: TRBJ2-3
CDR3aa: CASSPTSGVTDTQYF

v_gene: TRBV24-1
d_gene: -
j_gene: TRBJ1-5
CDR3aa: CATSDPNQPQHF

v_gene: TRBV20-1
d_gene: TRBD1
j_gene: TRBJ2-2
CDR3aa: CSARDFSGTGGNTGELFF

v_gene: TRBV6-1
d_gene: TRBD1
j_gene: TRBJ2-7
CDR3aa: CASSMTGGYEQYF

v_gene: TRBV2
d_gene: TRBD2
j_gene: TRBJ2-1
CDR3aa: CASSTGLAREQFF

v_gene: TRBV10-1
d_gene: -
j_gene: TRBJ2-1
CDR3aa: CASSGSTNEQFF

v_gene: TRBV28
d_gene: -
j_gene: TRBJ1-4
CDR3aa: CASDDSSGIREKLFF

v_gene: TRBV27
d_gene: -
j_gene: TRBJ2-1
CDR3aa: CASSLGGPSYTNSYNEQFF

v_gene: TRBV5-1
d_gene: -
j_gene: TRBJ2-1
CDR3aa: CASSLRGATYNEQFF

v_gene: TRBV20-1
d_gene: -
j_gene: TRBJ1-1
CDR3aa: CSEGGEGGEAFF

v_gene: TRBV24-1
d_gene: -
j_gene: TRBJ2-5
CDR3aa: CATSDPQETQYF

v_gene: TRBV20-1
d_gene: TRBD1
j_gene: TRBJ1-5
CDR3aa: CSARGAWGQKNQPQHF

v_gene: TRBV29-1
d_gene: TRBD1
j_gene: TRBJ1-1
CDR3aa: CSVGDRGRTEAFF

v_gene: TRBV20-1
d_gene: -
j_gene: TRBJ2-5
CDR3aa: CSARDSIAKGVTQYF

v_gene: TRBV19
d_gene: -
j_gene: TRBJ2-3
CDR3aa: CASSATADTQYF

v_gene: TRBV19
d_gene: -
j_gene: TRBJ1-2
CDR3aa: CASSTPQNYGYTF

v_gene: TRBV2
d_gene: -
j_gene: TRBJ2-3
CDR3aa: CASSDGQSSTDTQYF

v_gene: TRBV20-1
d_gene: TRBD2
j_gene: TRBJ2-5
CDR3aa: CSATITSGIRETQYF

v_gene: TRBV6-1
d_gene: TRBD2
j_gene: TRBJ2-5
CDR3aa: CASTGLAGGQETQYF

v_gene: TRBV28
d_gene: TRBD2
j_gene: TRBJ2-7
CDR3aa: CATSAGSYYEQYF

v_gene: TRBV5-1
d_gene: TRBD1
j_gene: TRBJ1-6
CDR3aa: CASTQGQVQVSPLHF

v_gene: TRBV6-1
d_gene: -
j_gene: TRBJ1-5
CDR3aa: CASSEEVGGQPQHF

v_gene: TRBV7-2
d_gene: TRBD2
j_gene: TRBJ2-4
CDR3aa: CASSLVASGEGSAKNIQYF

v_gene: TRBV27
d_gene: -
j_gene: TRBJ2-7
CDR3aa: CASSSQLAPAREQYF

v_gene: TRBV2
d_gene: -
j_gene: TRBJ1-6
CDR3aa: CASSLSGDSYNSPLHF

v_gene: TRBV5-1
d_gene: -
j_gene: TRBJ1-2
CDR3aa: CASSLDGGIYGYTF

v_gene: TRBV15
d_gene: -
j_gene: TRBJ1-1
CDR3aa: CATSRFQGKNEAFF

v_gene: TRBV6-5
d_gene: -
j_gene: TRBJ1-4
CDR3aa: CASSYSSSGGSNEKLFF

v_gene: TRBV6-1
d_gene: TRBD1
j_gene: TRBJ2-1
CDR3aa: CASRTGQGVYNEQFF

v_gene: TRBV7-6
d_gene: TRBD1
j_gene: TRBJ1-2
CDR3aa: CASSLGQGDNYGYTF

v_gene: TRBV7-9
d_gene: -
j_gene: TRBJ2-7
CDR3aa: CASSLIAWGESYEQYF

v_gene: TRBV7-9
d_gene: -
j_gene: TRBJ2-5
CDR3aa: CASSLNPQETQYF

v_gene: TRBV6-4
d_gene: -
j_gene: TRBJ1-1
CDR3aa: CASSDEGGNTEAFF

v_gene: TRBV20-1
d_gene: TRBD1
j_gene: TRBJ1-1
CDR3aa: CSARGQPKAFF

v_gene: TRBV24-1
d_gene: -
j_gene: TRBJ2-2
CDR3aa: CATTEGGGNTGELFF

v_gene: TRBV5-1
d_gene: -
j_gene: TRBJ2-2
CDR3aa: CASSLARLGNTGELFF

v_gene: TRBV5-4
d_gene: TRBD1
j_gene: TRBJ2-7
CDR3aa: CASSLQGASYEQYF

v_gene: TRBV5-1
d_gene: -
j_gene: TRBJ1-2
CDR3aa: CASSLSDSFADYTF

v_gene: TRBV27
d_gene: -
j_gene: TRBJ2-3
CDR3aa: CASSLSPPGDTQYF

v_gene: TRBV21-1
d_gene: -
j_gene: TRBJ2-3
CDR3aa: CASSKRKSPDTQYF

v_gene: TRBV20-1
d_gene: TRBD2
j_gene: TRBJ2-3
CDR3aa: CSAGPGLAYTDTQYF

v_gene: TRBV5-6
d_gene: -
j_gene: TRBJ1-5
CDR3aa: CASSLARLDSNQPQHF

v_gene: TRBV7-2
d_gene: TRBD2
j_gene: TRBJ2-3
CDR3aa: CASSLPSGSTDTQYF

v_gene: TRBV7-8
d_gene: -
j_gene: TRBJ1-2
CDR3aa: CASSLAGRRNYGYTF

v_gene: TRBV19
d_gene: -
j_gene: TRBJ2-4
CDR3aa: CASSPTAGRRTNF

v_gene: TRBV6-5
d_gene: -
j_gene: TRBJ2-1
CDR3aa: CASSYSMVINEQFF